One and the same sample provided the 18 T cell receptor beta chains below, sequenced in a study of blood T cell repertoires in COVID-19. Libraries were prepared by immunoSEQ multiplex PCR; TCRdb keeps only in-frame clonotypes and omits some of them. This sample has 170,000 or so clones, with approximately 83% found just once. Sequenced material: peripheral blood. The receptor set was obtained from a middle-aged woman with COVID-19, enrolled during active disease.

The chain uses TRBV29-1 and TRBJ1-5; tentative D call: TRBD1 (6 bases). The germline CDR1 and CDR2 sequences are SQVTM and ANQGSEA. CDR3 length: 14 residues. CDR3 nucleotide sequence: TGCTGGGGGCCAGAGGGCCGTTTAAATCAGCCCCAGCATTTT. It translates to CWGPEGRLNQPQHF.

The rearrangement uses TRBV6-4 and TRBJ2-2; D is perhaps TRBD2 (6 bases). From germline, CDR1 is MRHNA and CDR2 SNTAGT. This CDR3 has 15 residues. Trimming removed 0 bases at V and 5 bases at J, with 10 bases between. The CDR3 DNA reads TGTGCCAGCAGTGACTCGACGGGAGATACCGGGGAGCTGTTTTTT. This encodes CASSDSTGDTGELFF.

This clone was counted once. This chain connects TRBV11-3 to TRBJ2-5; TRBD2 agrees at 8 bases. V lost 0 bases to trimming and J lost 2 bases; unmatched junction nucleotides: 11. The CDR3 sequence is 18 residues long. The germline gives CDR1 SGHNT, CDR2 YENEEA. The CDR3 region has the DNA TGTGCCAGCAGCTTAGAGTCTGGGGCTAGCGGGCGGCAAGAGACCCAGTACTTC. Translated: CASSLESGASGRQETQYF.

J is TRBJ2-6 and V is TRBV4-2; 9 bases are a match to TRBD1. Germline V lookup: CDR1 LGHNA, CDR2 YNFKEQ. There are 19 residues in the CDR3. The V and J ends lost 1 base and 2 bases, in that order; junction bases with no gene match: 9. The DNA for the CDR3 is TGTGCCAGCAGCCAAGTCCTCCCGGGACAGGGCGCTGGGGCCAACGTCCTGACTTTC. It codes for CASSQVLPGQGAGANVLTF.

The chain carries TRBV4-1 and TRBJ2-5; possibly TRBD2 for D (5 bases). The V gene's germline CDR1 is MGHRA and CDR2 YSYEKL. This CDR3 has 16 residues. Trimming stripped 0 bases from V and 5 bases from J, with 16 bases between. CDR3 in DNA: TGCGCCAGCAGCCAAGATCCCCCCGGGATGGGGGAGACCCAGTACTTC. Amino acid sequence: CASSQDPPGMGETQYF.

The chain couples TRBV19 to TRBJ1-5, with TRBD1 identical over 8 bases. Germline lookup yields CDR1 LNHDA and CDR2 SQIVND (reference sequence). V gave up 10 bases and J gave up 3 bases; unmatched junction bases: 8. This CDR3 comprises 14 residues. This CDR3 reads CATRTGFNNQPQHF. The CDR3 DNA sequence: TGTGCCACCAGGACAGGGTTTAACAATCAGCCCCAGCATTTT.

CDR3 bases: TGTGCCAGCAGCTTGGACAGGGGGGGATCCTACGAGCAGTACTTC. It encodes CASSLDRGGSYEQYF. The chain joins TRBV7-8 to TRBJ2-7, with 10 nucleotides matching TRBD1. V lost 3 bases and J lost 1; bases outside the gene matches: 3. From germline, CDR1 is SGHVS and CDR2 FQNEAQ. This CDR3 is built from 15 residues.

The V gene is TRBV3-1 (or the pseudogene TRBV3-2), the J gene TRBJ1-1; D remains ambiguous. V was shortened by 0 bases and J by 6 bases, with 8 bases between the two germline ends. The CDR3 extends over 13 amino acids. Germline V gene data show CDR1 as LGHDT and CDR2 as YNNKEL (reference sequence). DNA for the CDR3: TGTGCCAGCAGCCAAGATCAGGTGGCTGAAGCTTTCTTT. It yields the protein CASSQDQVAEAFF.

This clone was observed a handful of times. This chain links TRBV29-1 with TRBJ2-1; 9 nucleotides match TRBD1. CDR1 is SQVTM, CDR2 ANQGSEA, per germline. Unmatched junction bases numbered 8, after V lost 7 bases and J lost 4 bases. The CDR3 runs to 14 residues. In DNA, the CDR3 is TGCAGCGGACTTGGACAGGGGACTTACAATGAGCAGTTCTTC. Its translation is CSGLGQGTYNEQFF.

The chain recombines TRBV6-5 with TRBJ2-5; weak D call: TRBD2 (5 bases). This CDR3 has 14 residues. In germline, CDR1 is MNHEY, CDR2 SVGAGI. Trimming shortened V by 7 bases and J by 5 bases, and 17 bases separated the two germline ends. The CDR3, as DNA: TGTGCCAGCACTATAGGAGGTTATGGCGAGACCCAGTACTTC. Translated: CASTIGGYGETQYF.

J is TRBJ2-3 and V is TRBV28, with 8 bases fitting TRBD2. Germline V gives CDR1 MDHEN, CDR2 SYDVKM. V shed 3 bases and J 1 base; nucleotides not matched to a gene: 0. The CDR3 length is 14 residues. CDR3 DNA: TGTGCCAGCAGTTTGCGGGGGGGCACAGATACGCAGTATTTT. This sequence encodes CASSLRGGTDTQYF.

This clone has just one count. No DNA is shown, since the ends of the CDR3 on it are uncertain; the CDR3 is the one TCRdb lists. This chain links TRBV11-2 with TRBJ2-4; the tabulated D call, TRBD2, remains unverified against the DNA. The CDR3 contains 14 residues when both ends are counted. CDR1 is SGHAT, CDR2 FQNNGV, per germline. CDR3 residues: CASSFGEGKNIQYF.

The rearrangement joins TRBV2 to TRBJ2-7; D possibly corresponds to TRBD1 (6 bases). V was trimmed by 4 bases and J by 3 bases, leaving 19 bases between them. This CDR3 region has 16 residues. Germline lookup yields CDR1 SNHLY and CDR2 FYNNEI. CDR3 in amino acids: CASSAPVGRGFYEQYF. Written as DNA, the CDR3 is TGTGCCAGCAGTGCCCCCGTAGGCAGGGGTTTCTACGAGCAGTACTTC.

The chain links TRBV9 to TRBJ2-1, with 9 bases lining up with TRBD2. With 3 bases clipped from V and 6 bases from J, the junction kept 13 bases outside the gene matches. Germline loops: CDR1 SGDLS, CDR2 YYNGEE. The CDR3 spans 17 residues. The DNA for the CDR3 is TGTGCCAGCAGCGGAGGGGGTCGTCTAGCGGGATTCAATGAGCAGTTCTTC. Protein product: CASSGGGRLAGFNEQFF.

The chain recombines TRBV5-1 with TRBJ2-7; 7 positions match TRBD1. The CDR3 spans 14 residues. Germline CDR1 is SGHRS and CDR2 is YFSETQ. The J segment lost 5 bases and the V segment lost 4 bases, leaving 9 bases of the junction unmatched. Here the CDR3 DNA reads TGCGCCAGCAGCCCATCGACAGGGTTCAACGAGCAGTACTTC. Translating gives CASSPSTGFNEQYF. The full variable domain, with the rest looked up from reference TRBV5-1 and TRBJ2-7, is KAGVTQTPRYLIKTRGQQVTLSCSPISGHRSVSWYQQTPGQGLQFLFEYFSETQRNKGNFPGRFSGRQFSNSRSEMNVSTLELGDSALYLCASSPSTGFNEQYFGPGTRLTVT.

The V and J genes are TRBV7-2 and TRBJ2-7; a possible D gene is TRBD2 (5 bases). The germline gives CDR1 SGHTA, CDR2 FQGNSA. V was trimmed by 6 bases and J by 4 bases, leaving 16 bases between them. CDR3 size: 14 residues. CDR3 sequence reads: CASRQRDWTYEQYF. The CDR3 DNA follows: TGTGCCAGCAGACAACGAGACTGGACTTACGAGCAGTACTTC.

This chain joins TRBV4-1 and TRBJ2-1; D not resolved. With 1 base removed from V and 10 bases from J, the gap between germline ends came to 20 bases. The CDR3 consists of 16 residues. Per the germline V gene, CDR1 is MGHRA and CDR2 is YSYEKL. The CDR3 sequence is CASSQGSSLRSHEQFF. The DNA of the CDR3 is TGCGCCAGCAGCCAAGGAAGTTCTTTAAGGAGTCACGAGCAGTTCTTC.

The rearrangement joins TRBV12-3 or TRBV12-4 to TRBJ1-1, with 7 bases matching TRBD1. This CDR3 region has 11 residues. V shed 7 bases and J 11 bases; nucleotides not matched to a gene: 7. CDR3 nucleotides: TGTGCCAGCACCGGGGACAGCAGGGCTTTCTTT. Protein: CASTGDSRAFF.